The 21 T cell receptor beta chains below come from one sample, sequenced in a study of metastatic and nonmetastatic thyroid tumors. TCRdb re-called clones from the PCR reads using MiXCR. Here the sample spans about 43,000 clones, 11% being singletons. No patient received treatment before thyroid surgery. Sequencing was carried out using blood. These receptors were collected from a female donor with papillary thyroid cancer or a benign thyroid nodule (not recorded which). Some clones in this sample may be carry-over from other donors' samples.

On this clone itself: This sequence may be a read error, since a much larger clone differs from it by one base. The rearrangement joins TRBV10-2 to TRBJ2-7, with 9 nucleotides matching TRBD1. The CDR3 loop spans 13 amino acids. The germline gives CDR1 WSHSY, CDR2 SAAADI. DNA of the CDR3: TGCGCCAGCACCCGGACAGGGGTGGGCGAGCAGCACTTC. Protein sequence: CASTRTGVGEQHF.

This clone has a count of ten or more. The chain couples TRBV6-5 to TRBJ2-3; D not certain. Trimming removed 2 bases at V and 6 bases at J, with 12 bases between. The length of the CDR3 is 14 residues. Per germline, CDR1 MNHEY and CDR2 SVGAGI. The DNA for the CDR3 is TGTGCCAGCAGTTACGGGCCCGACTTGGATACGCAGTATTTT. Encoded protein: CASSYGPDLDTQYF.

This clone was seen repeatedly, ten times or more. This chain joins TRBV6-4 and TRBJ2-1, with TRBD2 identical over 9 bases. V shed 8 bases, J shed 4 bases, and the junction held 12 bases outside the gene matches. The CDR3 is 16 residues long. CDR1 MRHNA and CDR2 SNTAGT come from the germline V gene. CDR3: CASHTGQLAGYNEQFF. DNA of the CDR3: TGTGCCAGCCACACAGGGCAACTAGCGGGTTACAATGAGCAGTTCTTC.

Concerning this clone itself: One end of the junction is discordant with germline, which a read error may explain. The chain has TRBV28 and TRBJ2-7, with 7 bases matching TRBD2. CDR1 is MDHEN and CDR2 is SYDVKM in the germline V gene. The CDR3 covers 15 residues. CDR3: CASSQPGGLVHDQYF. CDR3 nucleotide sequence: TGTGCCAGCAGCCAGCCGGGAGGACTAGTTCACGATCAGTACTTC.

V usage is TRBV2 and J usage is TRBJ2-7; 10 nucleotides agree with TRBD2. The J segment lost 4 bases and the V segment lost 5 bases, leaving 5 bases of the junction unmatched. This CDR3 region has 14 residues. Looked up from germline, CDR1 is SNHLY and CDR2 is FYNNEI. CDR3 DNA: TGTGCCAGCAGTTTAGCGGGAGGAGTGTACGAGCAGTACTTC. This translates into CASSLAGGVYEQYF.

This clone has a count of ten or more. The chain combines TRBV5-1 with TRBJ2-5, with 7 bases fitting TRBD1. The CDR3 contains 14 residues. Germline assignment: CDR1 SGHRS and CDR2 YFSETQ. V lost 2 bases and J lost 2; bases outside the gene matches: 3. CDR3 amino acids: CASSFGTAQETQYF. The CDR3, as DNA: TGCGCCAGCAGCTTTGGGACAGCTCAAGAGACCCAGTACTTC.

This chain links TRBV11-2 with TRBJ2-7; D is tentatively TRBD1 or TRBD2 (5 bases each). Per germline, CDR1 SGHAT and CDR2 FQNNGV. Trimming removed 5 bases from V and 3 bases from J, with 17 bases in between. The CDR3 extends over 15 amino acids. CDR3 nucleotides: TGTGCCAGCAGCGTCGCCGGGACGCGTTACTACGAGCAGTACTTC. Protein sequence: CASSVAGTRYYEQYF.

This clone was detected ten times or more. The genes are TRBV10-1 and TRBJ2-3; D perhaps matches TRBD1 (5 bases). Trimming removed 8 bases at V and 2 bases at J, with 11 bases between. Germline V gene data show CDR1 as WNHNN and CDR2 as SYGVQD (reference sequence). The CDR3 length is 13 residues. The CDR3 region is CASSTADTDTQYF. The CDR3 DNA reads TGCGCCAGCTCGACAGCCGACACAGATACGCAGTATTTT.

The rearrangement links TRBV5-5 to TRBJ2-2, with 7 bases lining up with TRBD1. In germline, CDR1 is SGHKS, CDR2 YYEKEE (reference sequence). The CDR3 spans 15 residues. J lost 6 bases, V lost 4 bases, and 9 bases had no gene match. The CDR3 region is CASSLWGQSSGELFF. DNA for the CDR3: TGTGCCAGCAGCCTTTGGGGACAGTCCTCCGGGGAGCTGTTTTTT. Variable domain in full (rest from reference TRBV5-5 and TRBJ2-2): DAGVTQSPTHLIKTRGQQVTLRCSPISGHKSVSWYQQVLGQGPQFIFQYYEKEERGRGNFPDRFSARQFPNYSSELNVNALLLGDSALYLCASSLWGQSSGELFFGEGSRLTVL.

Ten or more counts support this clone. DNA for the CDR3: TGTGCCAGCAGCTCCCCGGGGCCCCGCAATACGCAGTATTTT. Its translation is CASSSPGPRNTQYF. J is TRBJ2-3 and V is TRBV11-3; D tentatively fits TRBD1 or TRBD2 (5 bases each). V gave up 4 bases and J gave up 7 bases, with 15 bases separating them. Germline V CDR1 and CDR2: SGHNT, YENEEA. The CDR3 spans 14 residues.

Many counts were recorded for this clone. This chain connects TRBV5-1 to TRBJ2-1; 10 positions agree with TRBD2. J lost 7 bases, V lost 5 bases, and 6 bases had no gene match. CDR1 is SGHRS and CDR2 is YFSETQ in the germline V gene. This CDR3 has 14 residues. The CDR3 DNA follows: TGCGCCAGCAGGCTAGCGGGAGACTCGAATGAGCAGTTCTTC. This codes for CASRLAGDSNEQFF.

As regards this clone: A much larger clone lies one base from this, so it may be a read error. The chain is built from TRBV7-3 and TRBJ2-5; maybe TRBD2 (5 bases). V was trimmed by 4 bases and J by 5 bases, leaving 17 bases between them. The CDR3 has 15 residues. Germline assignment: CDR1 SGHTA and CDR2 FQGTGA. The CDR3 loop reads CASSSRPGFGETQYF. In DNA form, the CDR3 reads TGTGCCAGCAGCTCCCGACCGGGATTCGGGGAGACCCAGTACTTC.

The chain recombines TRBV6-2 or TRBV6-3 with TRBJ2-1, with D possibly matching TRBD2 (6 bases). CDR1 is MNHEY and CDR2 is SVGEGT in the germline V gene. The CDR3 has 14 amino acids. Trimming removed 9 bases from V and 6 bases from J, with 18 bases in between. The CDR3 nucleotides read TGTGCCAGTACCCAAATAGGAGGGTGCAATGAGCAGTTCTTC. Protein: CASTQIGGCNEQFF.

The table lists this clone with a few counts. A read error is possible here, since a much larger clone lies one base away. The genes are TRBV19 and TRBJ2-1, with TRBD2 identical over 9 bases. The CDR3 contains 14 residues. Germline CDR1 reads LNHDA; CDR2 reads SQIVND (reference sequence). The V gene end was trimmed by 6 bases and the J gene end by 4 bases; junction bases not matched to a gene: 4. CDR3 sequence reads: CASRLAGVYNEQFF. The CDR3 DNA is TGTGCCAGTAGGTTAGCGGGAGTATACAATGAGCAGTTCTTC.

This clone was seen at least ten times. The chain combines TRBV25-1 with TRBJ2-5; 13 nucleotides align to TRBD2. Germline loops: CDR1 MGHDK, CDR2 SYGVNS. V was pared by 4 bases and J by 3 bases, with 8 bases of the junction left unmatched. This CDR3 is built from 17 residues. The CDR3 sequence is CASSAGLAGVGKETQYF. The CDR3 bases are TGTGCCAGCAGTGCCGGACTAGCGGGAGTGGGGAAAGAGACCCAGTACTTC.

This clone was detected many times. The V and J genes are TRBV5-1 and TRBJ2-3; 9 positions match TRBD2. The CDR3 consists of 14 residues. CDR1 SGHRS and CDR2 YFSETQ come from the germline V gene. The V segment lost 5 bases and the J segment 3 bases; nucleotides outside the gene matches: 4. CDR3 nucleotides: TGCGCCAGCAGGCGGGAGGGCCTTACAGATACGCAGTATTTT. Translation gives CASRREGLTDTQYF.

The chain links TRBV28 to TRBJ2-7; the D gene is possibly TRBD1 (5 bases). The V gene's germline CDR1 is MDHEN and CDR2 SYDVKM. CDR3 length: 15 residues. Deletions cut 5 bases from V and 0 bases from J, with 14 bases between. The CDR3 region is CASSPIFDSSYEQYF. The CDR3, as DNA: TGTGCCAGCAGTCCAATTTTTGACAGCTCCTACGAGCAGTACTTC.

This clone was counted at least ten times. The rearrangement links TRBV7-2 to TRBJ2-1; 10 bases are shared with TRBD2. The length of the CDR3 is 15 residues. The V and J ends lost 8 bases and 9 bases, in that order; junction bases with no gene match: 13. CDR1 is SGHTA, CDR2 FQGNSA, per germline. The CDR3 here is CASLLAGVYVGEQFF. The CDR3 nucleotides read TGTGCCAGCCTCCTAGCGGGAGTATACGTGGGTGAGCAGTTCTTC.

This clone was counted at least ten times. The rearrangement joins TRBV12-3 or TRBV12-4 to TRBJ2-1; 8 nucleotides match TRBD1. V trimming: 8 bases; J trimming: 3 bases; junction bases outside the gene matches: 15. The CDR3 consists of 17 residues. CDR3 coding DNA: TGTGCCAGCCTGGGAAGGACAGGGCAGGGTAACTACAATGAGCAGTTCTTC. Its translation is CASLGRTGQGNYNEQFF.

This clone showed up many times. The chain recombines TRBV11-2 with TRBJ2-5, with 8 bases matching TRBD2. CDR1 is SGHAT and CDR2 is FQNNGV in the germline V gene. This CDR3 has 14 amino acids. Losses at the gene ends were 1 base for V and 8 bases for J; bases not matched to a gene: 6. This chain's CDR3 is CASSLGGTRETQYF. The DNA of the CDR3 is TGTGCCAGCAGCTTAGGTGGGACTAGGGAAACCCAGTACTTC.

This clone occurred many times. This chain joins TRBV3-1 and TRBJ2-7; D call uncertain. V gave up 5 bases and J gave up 4 bases, with 9 bases separating them. CDR1 and CDR2 from the germline V gene are LGHDT and YNNKEL (reference sequence). CDR3 size: 12 residues. The CDR3 region is CASSNLEYEQYF. The CDR3 DNA reads as TGTGCCAGCAGCAACCTAGAATACGAGCAGTACTTC.